This record concerns one T cell receptor (beta chain) sequence. The germline gene is not matched at one end of the junction; a read error may be the cause. The CDR3 totals 14 residues. Germline loops: CDR1 MGHRA, CDR2 YSYEKL. The source of the sample is a study of regulatory T cells in long-lasting Graves disease. Assembly of TCR beta libraries relied on iRepertoire HTBI primers together with Arm-PCR of CDR3 regions. TCRdb analysed the multiplex PCR reads with MiXCR anew, one entry per CDR3 protein. The sample shows about 540,000 distinct CDR3 sequences, roughly 12% of them seen only once. Indicated time point: newly diagnosed GD, antithyroid drugs for less than 3 months. RNA isolated from PBMCs was used to make the TCR library. Separately, the same data were catalogued under a study of T cells in Graves' hyperthyroidism and ophthalmopathy. From that study: Ophthalmopathy and stable hyperthyroidism were separated by a 13 V-J model.

This TCR came from a man aged 25-45 years with Graves disease. The chain carries TRBV4-1 and TRBJ2-2; D is unclear. The sample here was peripheral blood mononuclear cells (PBMCs), taken at new diagnosis, from a patient treated with antithyroid drugs. CDR3 region: CASSQRINTGELFF. For the CDR3, the DNA is TGTGCCAGCAGCCAAAGAATAAACACCGGGGAGCTGTTTTTT.